These 5 T cell receptor beta chains share one sample of origin, sequenced in a study of T cells in Graves' hyperthyroidism and ophthalmopathy. TCR beta CDR3 region amplification was performed from RNA transcripts. The TCR CDR3 first-round RT-PCR relied on the HTBI primer set. MiXCR was run by TCRdb on the multiplex PCR reads, yielding one entry per CDR3 protein. Among more than 500,000 distinct CDR3 sequences, around 50% were seen once, and the ten largest hold around 47%. Sequencing input: peripheral blood or thyroid tissue (not recorded which). The receptors were sampled from an adult woman with Graves' disease, either hyperthyroidism or ophthalmopathy (not recorded which).

This clonotype has at least ten counts. The chain has TRBV7-2 and TRBJ1-1; possibly TRBD1 for D (6 bases). The CDR3 is 14 residues long. Germline V gives CDR1 SGHTA, CDR2 FQGNSA. Trimming took off 8 bases at V and 4 bases at J, with 17 bases between the two ends. The CDR3: CASYKAGTSTEAFF. The DNA for the CDR3 is TGTGCCAGCTATAAGGCCGGGACAAGCACTGAAGCTTTCTTT.

Many counts were recorded for this clonotype. CDR3 DNA sequence: TGTGCCAGCAGTTTTAACGGCTATGGCTACACCTTC. Amino acid sequence: CASSFNGYGYTF. V usage is TRBV12-3 or TRBV12-4 and J usage is TRBJ1-2; D gene unclear. This CDR3 spans 12 amino acids. V was cut by 3 bases and J by 4 bases, with 6 bases left in between.

There are a few counts of this clonotype. Germline is not matched at one junction end, which may reflect a read error. The chain links TRBV7-9 to TRBJ2-7, with a possible D match to TRBD2 (6 bases). Germline CDR1 is SEHNR and CDR2 is FQNEAQ (reference sequence). CDR3 size: 14 residues. CDR3 sequence (DNA): TGTGCCAGCAGTTTAGGTCAGGAGGGCTACGAGCAGTACTTC. Amino acids: CASSLGQEGYEQYF.

This clonotype was seen at least ten times. The rearrangement links TRBV5-1 to TRBJ1-4; D gene ambiguous. The V and J ends lost 3 bases and 8 bases respectively, with 14 bases between them. Germline V lookup: CDR1 SGHRS, CDR2 YFSETQ. This CDR3 has 14 residues. The CDR3 spells CASSSGYVEEKLFF. The CDR3 DNA follows: TGCGCCAGCAGCTCCGGGTATGTTGAGGAAAAACTGTTTTTT.

The gene calls are TRBV20-1 and TRBJ1-1, with D unresolved. The CDR3 extends over 13 amino acids. Trimming stripped 6 bases from V and 1 base from J, with 12 bases between. Looked up from germline, CDR1 is DFQATT and CDR2 is SNEGSKA (reference sequence). For the CDR3, the DNA is TGCAGTGCCTCCAAAGGCGCGAACACTGAAGCTTTCTTT. This codes for CSASKGANTEAFF.